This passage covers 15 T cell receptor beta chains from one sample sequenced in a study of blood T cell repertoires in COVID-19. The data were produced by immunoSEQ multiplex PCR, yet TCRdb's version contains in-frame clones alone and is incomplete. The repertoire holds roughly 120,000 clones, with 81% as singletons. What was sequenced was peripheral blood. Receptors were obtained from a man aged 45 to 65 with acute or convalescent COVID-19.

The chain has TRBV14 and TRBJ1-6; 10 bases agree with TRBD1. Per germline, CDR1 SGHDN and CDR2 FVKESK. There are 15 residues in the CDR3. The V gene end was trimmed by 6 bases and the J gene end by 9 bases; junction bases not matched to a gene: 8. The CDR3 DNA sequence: TGTGCCAGCAGTTTCGGACAGGGGGGGAGTTCACCCCTCCACTTT. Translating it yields CASSFGQGGSSPLHF.

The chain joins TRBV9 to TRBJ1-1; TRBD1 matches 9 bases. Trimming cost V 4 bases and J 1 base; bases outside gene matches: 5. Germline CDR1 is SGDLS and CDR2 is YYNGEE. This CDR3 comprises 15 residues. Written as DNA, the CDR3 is TGTGCCAGCAGCCTACGGGACAGGGAGAACACTGAAGCTTTCTTT. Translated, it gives CASSLRDRENTEAFF. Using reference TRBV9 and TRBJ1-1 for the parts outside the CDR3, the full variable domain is DSGVTQTPKHLITATGQRVTLRCSPRSGDLSVYWYQQSLDQGLQFLIQYYNGEERAKGNILERFSAQQFPDLHSELNLSSLELGDSALYFCASSLRDRENTEAFFGQGTRLTVV.

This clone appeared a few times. The CDR3 region is CASSHRNTITTDTQYF. CDR3 DNA: TGTGCCAGCAGCCACAGGAACACCATAACCACAGATACGCAGTATTTT. The chain recombines TRBV7-9 with TRBJ2-3; perhaps TRBD1 as D (5 bases). Trimming left V 5 bases short and J 2 bases short, with 17 bases between. This CDR3 has 16 residues. The germline CDR1 and CDR2 sequences are SEHNR and FQNEAQ (reference sequence).

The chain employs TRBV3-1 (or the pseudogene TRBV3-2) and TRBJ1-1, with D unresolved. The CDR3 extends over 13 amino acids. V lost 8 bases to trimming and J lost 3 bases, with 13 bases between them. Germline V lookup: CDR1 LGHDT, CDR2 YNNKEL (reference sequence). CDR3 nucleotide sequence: TGTGCCAGCGGCTCCCAGGCATACACTGAAGCTTTCTTT. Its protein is CASGSQAYTEAFF.

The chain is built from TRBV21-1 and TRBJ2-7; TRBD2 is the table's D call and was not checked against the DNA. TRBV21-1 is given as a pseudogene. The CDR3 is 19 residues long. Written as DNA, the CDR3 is TGTGCCAGCAGCACCTCCCGGACTAGCGGTCCGGCCGCCCTACGAGCAGTACTCTTC. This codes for CASSTSRTSGPAALRAVLF.

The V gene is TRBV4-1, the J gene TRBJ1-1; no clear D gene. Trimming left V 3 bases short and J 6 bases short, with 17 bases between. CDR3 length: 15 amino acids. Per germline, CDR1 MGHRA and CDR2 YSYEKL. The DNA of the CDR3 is TGCGCCAGCAGCCAGGGTGGAATGGGCAACTCTGAAGCTTTCTTT. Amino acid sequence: CASSQGGMGNSEAFF.

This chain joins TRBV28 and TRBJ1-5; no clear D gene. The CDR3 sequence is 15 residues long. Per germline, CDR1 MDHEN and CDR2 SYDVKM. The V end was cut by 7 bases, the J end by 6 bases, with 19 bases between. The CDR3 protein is CASNVASQVLQPQHF. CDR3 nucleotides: TGTGCCAGCAATGTAGCGTCCCAGGTTCTTCAGCCCCAGCATTTT.

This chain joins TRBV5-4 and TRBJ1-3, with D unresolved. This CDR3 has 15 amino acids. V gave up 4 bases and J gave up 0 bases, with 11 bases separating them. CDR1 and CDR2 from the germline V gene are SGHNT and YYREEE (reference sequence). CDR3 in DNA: TGTGCCAGCAGCGCCGACACCCTCTCTGGAAACACCATATATTTT. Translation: CASSADTLSGNTIYF. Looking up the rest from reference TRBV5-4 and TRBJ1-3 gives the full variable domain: ETGVTQSPTHLIKTRGQQVTLRCSSQSGHNTVSWYQQALGQGPQFIFQYYREEENGRGNFPPRFSGLQFPNYSSELNVNALELDDSALYLCASSADTLSGNTIYFGEGSWLTVV.

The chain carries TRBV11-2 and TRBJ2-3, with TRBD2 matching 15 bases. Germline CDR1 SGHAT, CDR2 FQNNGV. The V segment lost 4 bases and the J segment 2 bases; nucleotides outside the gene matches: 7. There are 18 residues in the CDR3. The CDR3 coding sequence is TGTGCCAGCAGCTATCGGACTAGCGGGGGGGGAAACACAGATACGCAGTATTTT. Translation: CASSYRTSGGGNTDTQYF.

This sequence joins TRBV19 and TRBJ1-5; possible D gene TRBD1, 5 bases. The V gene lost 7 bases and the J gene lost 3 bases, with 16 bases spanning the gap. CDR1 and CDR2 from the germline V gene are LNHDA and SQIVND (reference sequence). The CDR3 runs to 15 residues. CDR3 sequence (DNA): TGTGCCAGTAACCCATTGGCAGGGCCCAATCAGCCCCAGCATTTT. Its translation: CASNPLAGPNQPQHF.

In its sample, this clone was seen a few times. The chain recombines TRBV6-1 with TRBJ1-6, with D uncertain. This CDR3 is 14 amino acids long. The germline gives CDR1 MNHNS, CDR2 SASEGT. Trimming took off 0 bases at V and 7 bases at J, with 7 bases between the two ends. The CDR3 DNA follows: TGTGCCAGCAGTGAAGCTAACAGCAATTCACCCCTCCACTTT. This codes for CASSEANSNSPLHF.

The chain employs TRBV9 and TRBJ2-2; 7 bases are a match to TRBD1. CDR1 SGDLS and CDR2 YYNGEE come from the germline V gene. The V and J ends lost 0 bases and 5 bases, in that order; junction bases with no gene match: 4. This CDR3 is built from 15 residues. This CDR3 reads CASSVGDSWTGELFF. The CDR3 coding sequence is TGTGCCAGCAGCGTAGGGGACAGCTGGACCGGGGAGCTGTTTTTT.

CDR3 coding DNA: TGTGCCAGCGCTATACCCCTCGGGACAGGGGGTTACTATGGCTACACCTTC. This translates into CASAIPLGTGGYYGYTF. The rearrangement uses TRBV28 and TRBJ1-2; 11 nucleotides match TRBD1. V gave up 8 bases and J gave up 3 bases; unmatched junction bases: 14. The CDR3 runs 17 residues. From germline, CDR1 is MDHEN and CDR2 SYDVKM.

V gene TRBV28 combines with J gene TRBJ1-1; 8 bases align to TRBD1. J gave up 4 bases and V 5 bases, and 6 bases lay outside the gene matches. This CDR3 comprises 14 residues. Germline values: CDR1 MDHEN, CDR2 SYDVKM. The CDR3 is CASSTIDRGTEAFF. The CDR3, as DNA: TGTGCCAGCAGTACCATTGACAGGGGCACTGAAGCTTTCTTT. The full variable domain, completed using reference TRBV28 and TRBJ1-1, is DVKVTQSSRYLVKRTGEKVFLECVQDMDHENMFWYRQDPGLGLRLIYFSYDVKMKEKGDIPEGYSVSREKKERFSLILESASTNQTSMYLCASSTIDRGTEAFFGQGTRLTVV.

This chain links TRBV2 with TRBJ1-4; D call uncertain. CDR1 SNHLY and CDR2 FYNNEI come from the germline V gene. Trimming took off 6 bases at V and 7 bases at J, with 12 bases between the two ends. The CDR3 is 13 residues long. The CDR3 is CASSAVHSEKLFF. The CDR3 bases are TGTGCCAGCAGCGCCGTTCATAGTGAAAAACTGTTTTTT.